The next 10 T cell receptor beta chains were all read from a single sample in a study of post-analysis software for immune sequencing data (dated by TCRdb to the mid-2010s). Findings and caveats that apply to the study as a whole: Significantly higher frequencies in patients than in controls were found for several TRBV segments, including TRBV5-6, TRBV5-1 and TRBV20-1.

The antigens for these receptors are not known. Library construction relied on PCR. This sample was sequenced with an Illumina HiSeq 2500. To reduce PCR and sequencing biases, unique molecular identifiers were built into the TCR beta cDNA libraries. The public reads were quality trimmed at Q25 with fastp and then assembled into clones with MiXCR by TCRdb, keeping productive beta chains. Records with the same CDR3 protein are collapsed into one entry carrying the most frequent genes and DNA. The sample yields about 770,000 distinct CDR3 sequences; 46% were counted once. The ten top clones hold 4.9% of the sample. Input material: blood. The receptors were sampled from a girl aged 5 to 17 with multiple sclerosis.

This rearrangement joins TRBV2 to TRBJ2-5; tentative D call: TRBD2 (6 bases). Trimming left V 4 bases short and J 2 bases short, with 8 bases between. The CDR3 loop spans 13 amino acids. From germline, CDR1 is SNHLY and CDR2 FYNNEI. CDR3 region: CASSGTIQETQYF. The CDR3 region has the DNA TGTGCCAGCAGTGGGACTATACAAGAGACCCAGTACTTC.

As for this clonotype: This may be a read error: a much more frequent sequence differs by one nucleotide. This chain connects TRBV20-1 to TRBJ2-5; D is possibly TRBD1 (6 bases). CDR3 length: 14 residues. CDR1 and CDR2 from the germline V gene are DFQATT and SNEGSKA (reference sequence). The CDR3 region has the DNA TGCAGTGCTAGATTTGGGGGCCCACAAGGGACCCAGTACTTC. This sequence encodes CSARFGGPQGTQYF.

This clonotype was detected only once. This chain joins TRBV7-8 and TRBJ2-5; 7 nucleotides line up with TRBD2. Trimming at V came to 1 base and at J to 11 bases, leaving 13 bases not matched to a gene. Germline values: CDR1 SGHVS, CDR2 FQNEAQ. The CDR3 contains 15 residues. Here the CDR3 reads CASSLDVLAVSEQYF. The CDR3 bases are TGTGCCAGCAGCTTAGACGTGCTAGCGGTTTCTGAGCAGTACTTC.

This clonotype appeared a few times. V gene TRBV29-1 combines with J gene TRBJ1-1; D possibly corresponds to TRBD1 (5 bases). The CDR3 length is 13 residues. Germline-derived CDR1 and CDR2 are SQVTM and ANQGSEA. Trimming pared 5 bases from V and 1 base from J, leaving 11 bases between. For the CDR3, the DNA is TGCAGCGTTACCCCTAGGGGGAACACTGAAGCTTTCTTT. It codes for CSVTPRGNTEAFF.

This clonotype has a handful of counts. This sequence joins TRBV2 and TRBJ1-2, with 9 bases lining up with TRBD1. Trimming cost V 5 bases and J 3 bases; bases outside gene matches: 4. The CDR3 extends over 14 amino acids. In germline, CDR1 is SNHLY, CDR2 FYNNEI. CDR3 in amino acids: CASSYRGLDYGYTF. DNA of the CDR3: TGTGCCAGCAGTTACAGGGGGCTGGACTATGGCTACACCTTC.

V and J are TRBV28 and TRBJ1-5; 7 bases are a match to TRBD1. The V gene end was trimmed by 6 bases and the J gene end by 7 bases; junction bases not matched to a gene: 12. The germline gives CDR1 MDHEN, CDR2 SYDVKM. This CDR3 region has 15 residues. The CDR3 protein is CASRNDREVGQPQHF. The CDR3 DNA is TGTGCCAGCAGGAACGACAGGGAAGTAGGGCAGCCCCAGCATTTT.

This clonotype was picked up a small number of times. The chain carries TRBV10-3 and TRBJ2-3; D might be TRBD2 (8 bases). V shed 4 bases and J shed 5 bases, with 19 bases lying between them. The CDR3 spans 16 residues. From germline, CDR1 is ENHRY and CDR2 SYGVKD. The CDR3 spells CAISARTGLAGDTQYF. The CDR3 nucleotides read TGTGCCATCAGTGCGCGGACAGGCCTAGCGGGAGATACGCAGTATTTT.

There are a few counts of this clonotype. V and J are TRBV11-2 and TRBJ2-7; a possible D gene is TRBD1 (6 bases). Germline CDR1 is SGHAT and CDR2 is FQNNGV. V lost 5 bases and J lost 3, with 17 bases in between. The CDR3 runs to 15 residues. The CDR3 DNA reads as TGTGCCAGCAGCAGGACCAGGGGTGGGGGCTACGAGCAGTACTTC. Its translation: CASSRTRGGGYEQYF.

The CDR3 nucleotides are TGTGCCAGCAGCTACCGAGGGGGGCCTGGAGCTAACTATGGCTACACCTTC. Its protein product is CASSYRGGPGANYGYTF. The V gene is TRBV7-2, the J gene TRBJ1-2; D perhaps matches TRBD1 (6 bases). Trimming took off 4 bases at V and 0 bases at J, with 18 bases between the two ends. The germline gives CDR1 SGHTA, CDR2 FQGNSA. The CDR3 loop spans 17 amino acids.

About this clonotype itself: At one of its ends the junction is not consistent with the germline gene, which may arise from a read error. The CDR3 sequence: CASSFNGTYNERFF. The CDR3 nucleotides are TGTGCCAGCAGTTTCAACGGAACCTACAATGAGCGGTTCTTC. The chain is built from TRBV12-3 or TRBV12-4 and TRBJ2-1; D gene ambiguous. CDR3 size: 14 residues.